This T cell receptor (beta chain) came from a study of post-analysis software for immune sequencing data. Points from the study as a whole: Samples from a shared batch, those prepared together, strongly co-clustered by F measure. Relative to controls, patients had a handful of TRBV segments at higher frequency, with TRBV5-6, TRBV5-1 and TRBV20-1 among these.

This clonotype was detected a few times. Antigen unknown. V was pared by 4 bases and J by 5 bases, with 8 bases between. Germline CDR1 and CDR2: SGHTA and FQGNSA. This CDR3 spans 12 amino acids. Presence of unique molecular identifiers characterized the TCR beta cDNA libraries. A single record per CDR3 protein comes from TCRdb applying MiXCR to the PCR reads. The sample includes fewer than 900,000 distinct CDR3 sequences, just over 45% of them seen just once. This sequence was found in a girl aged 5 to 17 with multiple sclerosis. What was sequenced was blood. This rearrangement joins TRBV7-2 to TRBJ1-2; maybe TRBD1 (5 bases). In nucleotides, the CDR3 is TGTGCCAGCAGCTCCGAGGGGTATGGCTACACCTTC. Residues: CASSSEGYGYTF.